This TCR beta chain was identified during a study of graft-versus-host responses after intestinal transplantation. Study-level information: For 2 to 4 years after anti-thymocyte globulin induction, all recipients took tacrolimus and steroids.

General study points: GvH clones were identified in recipient marrow, with some first appearing in ileum or blood.

The table came from immunoSEQ multiplex PCR; TCRdb's copy has only in-frame clones and leaves some out. The sample holds 6,500 to 9,500 clones, around 90% seen once. Concerning this clone itself: Its target is not known.

The germline V and J ends were trimmed by 8 bases and 11 bases, with 18 bases remaining between them. The CDR3 extends over 12 amino acids. Germline loops: CDR1 LNHDA, CDR2 SQIVND (reference sequence). The V gene is TRBV19, the J gene TRBJ1-1, with D unresolved. The sequence was obtained from a human patient who received an intestinal transplant, so some T cells may come from the graft donor. Sequences were derived from PBMCs, sampled about 30 days after intestinal transplant. CDR3 amino acids: CASRGKGQMAFF. As DNA, the CDR3 is TGTGCCAGTCGGGGTAAGGGCCAGATGGCTTTCTTT.